These T cell receptor beta chains were read from a single sample in a study of T cell repertoires in cytomegalovirus infection. In TCRdb, the reads were re-called with MiXCR into one record per CDR3 protein. The sample lists 230,000 or so distinct CDR3 sequences, 38% occurring once. These receptors are not linked to any known antigen. The source was CD8+ T cells from cultured PBMCs, collected from culture after CMV antigen stimulation. Receptors originate from a human donor in good health (CMV status not recorded). Some clones in this sample may be carry-over from other donors' samples. CDR3s leave out the opening cysteine and the closing phenylalanine or tryptophan. Fields, in order: clone size, J gene, V gene, CDR3 protein. Clone size is given for some rows only: seen once, a few or many times, or a class if the clone is expanded.

many TRBJ2-5 TRBV7-3 ASSPSGGLGETQY
- TRBJ2-7 TRBV20-1 SATGTGGFEQY
few TRBJ2-2 TRBV11-2 ASSGYQTSGSNTGELF
few TRBJ2-7 TRBV7-9 ATDGLASYEQY
- TRBJ2-7 TRBV11-2 ASRMWGAQEQY
once TRBJ2-1 TRBV27 ASRPSGFNEQF
- TRBJ2-4 TRBV7-9 ASTPPGAKNIQY
few TRBJ1-3 TRBV28 ASSDASSGNTIY
- TRBJ2-3 TRBV4-1 ASSQDGVAGGESDTQY
- TRBJ2-1 TRBV18 ASSRGYEQF
- TRBJ2-7 TRBV6-6 ASSQPGRDYEQY
- TRBJ2-2 TRBV7-3 ASSLYKDRKTGELF
once TRBJ2-5 TRBV19 ASSPPGTSKETQY
- TRBJ2-4 TRBV12-3/TRBV12-4 ASSLAGREGRVTQY
- TRBJ1-1 TRBV6-5 ASSYSARGATEAF
few TRBJ1-3 TRBV29-1 SAELGGRSGNTIY
- TRBJ1-1 TRBV5-4 ASSPRGISQRGNTEAF
few TRBJ1-2 TRBV7-6 ASSPRQGLRGYT
- TRBJ1-1 TRBV7-2 ASSPSVGLMNTEAF
- TRBJ2-1 TRBV27 ASTFGRGIRNEQF
- TRBJ2-6 TRBV6-4 ARSDVSSGANVLT
many TRBJ1-1 TRBV27 ASSRITGVEAF
- TRBJ2-2 TRBV27 ASSLLLADPGTGELF
few TRBJ2-7 TRBV7-2 ASSLAGVSREQY
- TRBJ1-2 TRBV12-3/TRBV12-4 ASSLGQIPGYGYT
few TRBJ2-7 TRBV2 ASRGGGQLPHEQY
- TRBJ2-3 TRBV7-9 ASSLGTSGLTDTQY
- TRBJ1-6 TRBV5-4 ASSAGPLEGSPLH
- TRBJ2-1 TRBV6-2/TRBV6-3 ASSYSKLAGSYNEQF
- TRBJ2-3 TRBV7-3 ASRTGITDTQY
- TRBJ1-2 TRBV28 ASGSTVDYGYT
- TRBJ2-1 TRBV27 ASSLYGNEQF
- TRBJ2-7 TRBV28 ASSFDRTGAYEQY
- TRBJ2-3 TRBV7-2 ASSSQRDTDRNTQY
many TRBJ1-1 TRBV27 ASSLGGNTEAF
- TRBJ2-5 TRBV20-1 SARDFERSETQY
- TRBJ2-5 TRBV7-9 ASSGRDRIRETQY
few TRBJ2-7 TRBV7-2 ASSLTSGEAYEQY
- TRBJ2-3 TRBV27 ASSSGQGPDTQY
- TRBJ2-1 TRBV9 ASSVVGRSSYNEQF
- TRBJ1-6 TRBV6-2/TRBV6-3 ASSYSSPPDPPLH
many TRBJ2-1 TRBV7-8 ASSLELAAYNEQF